These 21 T cell receptor beta chains originate from one sample sequenced in a study of response to subunit inactivated influenza vaccine. TCRdb re-analysed the RT-PCR reads in MiXCR, keeping a single row per CDR3 protein. Here the sample spans 550,000 to 650,000 distinct CDR3 sequences, 12% being singletons. The source was PBMCs from blood, collected on the day of vaccination. All receptors derive from a man in his fifties or sixties who received an inactivated influenza vaccine.

In its sample, this clonotype was seen many times. The J gene is TRBJ2-4, the V gene TRBV7-2, with TRBD2 matching over 8 bases. CDR1 and CDR2 from the germline V gene are SGHTA and FQGNSA. Trimming cost V 4 bases and J 1 base; bases outside gene matches: 6. The CDR3 runs 16 residues. The CDR3: CASSYSGGRAKNIQYF. The CDR3 DNA is TGTGCCAGCAGCTATTCGGGGGGGCGGGCCAAAAACATTCAGTACTTC.

In its sample, this clonotype was seen a few times. V and J are TRBV20-1 and TRBJ2-2; TRBD1 aligns across 7 bases. This CDR3 spans 15 amino acids. Trimming at V came to 2 bases and at J to 6 bases, leaving 9 bases not matched to a gene. Germline CDR1 is DFQATT and CDR2 is SNEGSKA (reference sequence). The CDR3 bases are TGCAGTGCTAGAATAAGGTCAGGGGGATCCGGGGAGCTGTTTTTT. This encodes CSARIRSGGSGELFF.

This clonotype occurred a few times. The chain uses TRBV29-1 and TRBJ2-1; 8 bases are a match to TRBD1. Trimming cost V 1 base and J 4 bases; bases outside gene matches: 6. Germline CDR1 is SQVTM and CDR2 is ANQGSEA. The CDR3 spans 15 residues. DNA of the CDR3: TGCAGCGTTGAAGGGACAGGGACGGTTTACAATGAGCAGTTCTTC. Translating gives CSVEGTGTVYNEQFF.

This clonotype occurred many times. The rearrangement links TRBV4-1 to TRBJ2-7; D remains unclear. Looked up from germline, CDR1 is MGHRA and CDR2 is YSYEKL. This CDR3 spans 15 amino acids. Trimming removed 0 bases at V and 0 bases at J, with 9 bases between. CDR3 region: CASSQEQVPSYEQYF. The CDR3 region has the DNA TGCGCCAGCAGCCAAGAGCAGGTCCCCTCCTACGAGCAGTACTTC.

There are many counts of this clonotype. The chain joins TRBV29-1 to TRBJ2-5, with 8 nucleotides matching TRBD2. The germline CDR1 and CDR2 sequences are SQVTM and ANQGSEA. The CDR3 sequence is 14 residues long. J gave up 5 bases and V 7 bases, and 12 bases lay outside the gene matches. The CDR3 is CSARVTSGLETQYF. In nucleotides, the CDR3 is TGCAGCGCCCGCGTTACTAGCGGTCTGGAGACCCAGTACTTC. The variable domain in full, with the rest retrieved from reference TRBV29-1 and TRBJ2-5, is SAVISQKPSRDICQRGTSLTIQCQVDSQVTMMFWYRQQPGQSLTLIATANQGSEATYESGFVIDKFPISRPNLTFSTLTVSNMSPEDSSIYLCSARVTSGLETQYFGPGTRLLVL.

This rearrangement joins TRBV20-1 to TRBJ2-7, with TRBD2 identical over 9 bases. The CDR3 runs to 13 residues. CDR1 and CDR2 from the germline V gene are DFQATT and SNEGSKA (reference sequence). Germline trimming cut 5 bases from V and 7 bases from J; bases unmatched to any gene: 9. The CDR3: CSAATGLAREQYF. In nucleotides, the CDR3 is TGCAGTGCTGCGACCGGACTAGCGAGAGAGCAGTACTTC.

The sample holds a few counts of this clonotype. V gene TRBV20-1 combines with J gene TRBJ2-5; D possibly uses TRBD1 or TRBD2 (6 bases each). This CDR3 spans 14 amino acids. V gave up 5 bases and J gave up 1 base, with 14 bases separating them. Germline values: CDR1 DFQATT, CDR2 SNEGSKA (reference sequence). CDR3 residues: CSAYKGGGQETQYF. The CDR3 DNA is TGCAGTGCTTATAAAGGGGGAGGCCAAGAGACCCAGTACTTC.

This clonotype was seen only a few times. This sequence joins TRBV29-1 and TRBJ2-1, with a tentative D call TRBD1 (6 bases). The CDR3 loop spans 12 amino acids. The germline V gene encodes CDR1 SQVTM and CDR2 ANQGSEA. V gave up 6 bases and J gave up 2 bases, with 8 bases separating them. CDR3 DNA: TGCAGCGTATGGGACACCTACAATGAGCAGTTCTTC. It translates to CSVWDTYNEQFF.

The table lists this clonotype with a few counts. V and J are TRBV27 and TRBJ2-2; 10 bases map to TRBD1. The CDR3 totals 15 residues. The V and J ends lost 4 bases and 7 bases, in that order; junction bases with no gene match: 6. The germline CDR1 and CDR2 sequences are MNHEY and SMNVEV (reference sequence). The CDR3 loop is CASSWGTGVVGELFF. The CDR3 DNA is TGTGCCAGCAGTTGGGGGACAGGGGTTGTCGGGGAGCTGTTTTTT.

This clonotype has a count of ten or more. The chain employs TRBV20-1 and TRBJ1-5, with 7 nucleotides matching TRBD1. The CDR3 runs to 13 residues. Germline CDR1 reads DFQATT; CDR2 reads SNEGSKA (reference sequence). The V gene end was trimmed by 2 bases and the J gene end by 7 bases; junction bases not matched to a gene: 5. The CDR3 loop is CSARPTGEQPQHF. The CDR3 nucleotides read TGCAGTGCTAGACCCACAGGGGAGCAGCCCCAGCATTTT.

The chain has TRBV30 and TRBJ2-7, with D hard to call. CDR1 GTSNPN and CDR2 SVGIG come from the germline V gene (reference sequence). V lost 1 base and J lost 3, with 13 bases in between. This CDR3 is 14 amino acids long. CDR3: CAWSDRVPIYEQYF. The CDR3 DNA reads TGTGCCTGGAGTGACCGGGTCCCGATCTACGAGCAGTACTTC.

This clonotype was observed a few times. CDR3 coding DNA: TGTGCCAGCAGTTACGTTAGACAGAACAATTCACCCCTCCACTTT. Its translation: CASSYVRQNNSPLHF. The rearrangement joins TRBV6-5 to TRBJ1-6, with a weak D call TRBD1 (5 bases). Trimming cost V 2 bases and J 7 bases, with 12 bases left between them. This CDR3 has 15 residues. Germline V gives CDR1 MNHEY, CDR2 SVGAGI.

The chain uses TRBV4-2 and TRBJ2-2; D is unclear. Germline assignment: CDR1 LGHNA and CDR2 YNFKEQ. There are 15 residues in the CDR3. V shed 4 bases and J shed 6 bases, with 15 bases lying between them. CDR3 in DNA: TGTGCCAGCAGCCCGGAGAGTACACCCGCCGGGGAGCTGTTTTTT. Its translation: CASSPESTPAGELFF.

The table lists this clonotype with many counts. V is TRBV10-3 and J is TRBJ1-6, with 7 nucleotides matching TRBD1. The CDR3 has 14 amino acids. Germline V gives CDR1 ENHRY, CDR2 SYGVKD. The ends lost 4 bases at V and 7 bases at J; junction bases unmatched: 4. The CDR3 loop is CAISGGTENSPLHF. For the CDR3, the DNA is TGTGCCATCAGTGGGGGGACAGAGAATTCACCCCTCCACTTT.

CDR3 nucleotide sequence: TGTGCCAGCTCACTCAGGCCGGGAACACAAGAGACCCAGTACTTC. This encodes CASSLRPGTQETQYF. This chain joins TRBV18 and TRBJ2-5; a possible D gene is TRBD2 (5 bases). CDR3 length: 15 residues. Germline V CDR1 and CDR2: KGHSH, LQKENI. V lost 4 bases to trimming and J lost 2 bases, with 14 bases between them.

Many counts were recorded for this clonotype. V and J are TRBV18 and TRBJ2-3; D possibly corresponds to TRBD2 (5 bases). The CDR3 spans 17 residues. The V and J ends lost 4 bases and 1 base respectively, with 18 bases between them. Germline V gene lookup returns CDR1 KGHSH and CDR2 LQKENI. The CDR3 DNA sequence: TGTGCCAGCTCACAGCGGTTTCTCCGGTTGGGCACAGATACGCAGTATTTT. Translated: CASSQRFLRLGTDTQYF.

The chain employs TRBV6-2 or TRBV6-3 and TRBJ1-1, with 9 bases that match TRBD1. Per germline, CDR1 MNHEY and CDR2 SVGEGT. J gave up 6 bases and V 7 bases, and 12 bases lay outside the gene matches. The CDR3 length is 15 residues. The CDR3 is CASTWDREGEPEAFF. The DNA for the CDR3 is TGTGCCAGCACATGGGACAGGGAAGGGGAACCTGAAGCTTTCTTT.

In its sample, this clonotype was seen many times. The chain is built from TRBV11-2 and TRBJ2-1; D could derive from TRBD1 or TRBD2 (7 bases each). The CDR3 is 17 amino acids. CDR1 is SGHAT and CDR2 is FQNNGV in the germline V gene. V shed 2 bases and J shed 3 bases, with 17 bases lying between them. CDR3 in DNA: TGTGCCAGCAGCTTACGCGGGAGAGCAGGGGGCTACAATGAGCAGTTCTTC. It translates to CASSLRGRAGGYNEQFF.

This clonotype was counted a few times. V usage is TRBV30 and J usage is TRBJ2-7; 8 bases line up with TRBD2. This CDR3 comprises 12 residues. From germline, CDR1 is GTSNPN and CDR2 SVGIG (reference sequence). The CDR3 DNA sequence: TGTGCTCGGAGCGGGAGCTCCTACGAGCAGTACTTC. Protein: CARSGSSYEQYF. Filled out from reference TRBV30 and TRBJ2-7, the complete variable domain reads SQTIHQWPATLVQPVGSPLSLECTVEGTSNPNLYWYRQAAGRGLQLLFYSVGIGQISSEVPQNLSASRPQDRQFILSSKKLLLSDSGFYLCARSGSSYEQYFGPGTRLTVT.

This clonotype was seen a handful of times. V is TRBV4-2 and J is TRBJ2-3, with 14 bases aligning to TRBD2. J lost 2 bases, V lost 1 base, and 2 bases had no gene match. The germline V gene has CDR1 LGHNA and CDR2 YNFKEQ. This CDR3 contains 17 residues. CDR3 region: CASSQAGLAGVTDTQYF. For the CDR3, the DNA is TGTGCCAGCAGCCAAGCGGGACTAGCGGGAGTCACAGATACGCAGTATTTT.

This clonotype was counted at least ten times. J is TRBJ2-3 and V is TRBV6-4, with D tentatively TRBD2 (6 bases). The CDR3 is made up of 15 amino acids. Trimming cost V 9 bases and J 1 base, with 17 bases left between them. Germline assignment: CDR1 MRHNA and CDR2 SNTAGT. Here the CDR3 reads CASSPSGERTDTQYF. As DNA, the CDR3 is TGTGCCAGTTCCCCCTCGGGGGAACGCACAGATACGCAGTATTTT.